This T cell receptor (beta chain) originates from a study of blood T cell repertoires in COVID-19. Produced via immunoSEQ multiplex PCR; TCRdb's table is partial and in-frame only. The sample contains roughly 150,000 clones, about 88% of which appear only once. The sequence derives from a man between 60 and 75 years old with active or convalescent COVID-19. Sequenced sample: peripheral blood.

The chain's CDR3 is CASSQLAGGSTDTQYF. The DNA for the CDR3 is TGCGCCAGCAGCCAATTAGCGGGGGGTAGCACAGATACGCAGTATTTT. This chain links TRBV5-1 with TRBJ2-3; 10 nucleotides match TRBD2. The CDR3 has 16 amino acids. Per germline, CDR1 SGHRS and CDR2 YFSETQ. With V trimmed by 4 bases and J by 0 bases, 5 bases remained unmatched.